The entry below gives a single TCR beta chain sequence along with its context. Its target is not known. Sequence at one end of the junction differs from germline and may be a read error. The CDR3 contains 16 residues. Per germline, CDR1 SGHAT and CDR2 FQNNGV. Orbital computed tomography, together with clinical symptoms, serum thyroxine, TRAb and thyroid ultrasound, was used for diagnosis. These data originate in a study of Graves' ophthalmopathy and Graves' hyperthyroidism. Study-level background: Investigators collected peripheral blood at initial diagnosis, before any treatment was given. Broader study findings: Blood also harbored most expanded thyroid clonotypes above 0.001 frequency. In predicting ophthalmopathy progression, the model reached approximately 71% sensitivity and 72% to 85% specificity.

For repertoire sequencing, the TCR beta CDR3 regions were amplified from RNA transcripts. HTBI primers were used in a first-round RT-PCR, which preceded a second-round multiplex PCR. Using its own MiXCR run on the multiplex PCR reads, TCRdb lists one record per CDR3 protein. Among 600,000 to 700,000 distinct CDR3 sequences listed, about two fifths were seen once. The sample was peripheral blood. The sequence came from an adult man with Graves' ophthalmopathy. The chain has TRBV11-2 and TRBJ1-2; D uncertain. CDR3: CVSSATQAVGKDGYTF. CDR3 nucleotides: TGTGTCAGCAGCGCCACCCAGGCCGTGGGGAAGGATGGCTACACCTTC.